This TCR beta chain originates from a study of blood T cell repertoires in COVID-19. Assay: immunoSEQ multiplex PCR; the TCRdb copy retains only in-frame clones and omits some. Of around 220,000 clones listed, around four fifths are singletons. V was cut by 2 bases and J by 1 base, with 6 bases left in between. The CDR3 has 13 amino acids. Germline V lookup: CDR1 LGHDT, CDR2 YNNKEL (reference sequence). The sequence came from a man aged 25-40 years with active or convalescent COVID-19. The J gene is TRBJ2-7, the V gene TRBV3-1 (or the pseudogene TRBV3-2), with D uncertain. The sample consisted of peripheral blood. The DNA of the CDR3 is TGTGCCAGCAGCCAACGAGTATCCTACGAGCAGTACTTC. It is translated as CASSQRVSYEQYF.